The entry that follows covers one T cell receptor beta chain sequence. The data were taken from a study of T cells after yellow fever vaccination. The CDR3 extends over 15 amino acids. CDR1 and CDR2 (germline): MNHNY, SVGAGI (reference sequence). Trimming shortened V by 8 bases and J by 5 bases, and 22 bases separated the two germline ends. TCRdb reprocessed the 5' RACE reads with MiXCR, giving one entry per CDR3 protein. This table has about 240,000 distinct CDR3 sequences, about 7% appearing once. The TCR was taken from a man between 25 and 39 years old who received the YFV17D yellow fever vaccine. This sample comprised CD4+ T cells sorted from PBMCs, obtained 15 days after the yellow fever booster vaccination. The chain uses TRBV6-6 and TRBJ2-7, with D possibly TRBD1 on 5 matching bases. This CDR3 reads CASPSGQGSMHEQYF. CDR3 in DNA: TGTGCCAGCCCCAGTGGCCAGGGTAGTATGCACGAGCAGTACTTC.